This T cell receptor (beta chain) originates from a study of blood T cell repertoires in COVID-19 (dated by TCRdb to the early 2020s). Background on the whole study: Samples covering the acute and convalescent phases of COVID-19 were provided by collaborators in the United States, Italy and Spain. The prospective study material was composed of cDNA or gDNA derived from T cells, B-cell-depleted T cells, or PBMCs. Deeply sampled blood TCRbeta repertoires from subjects exposed to, actively infected with, or recovered from COVID-19 were included in the dataset. A freely available public database, intended as a resource for researchers studying the immune response to SARS-CoV-2, is where the repertoires were released. The samples were drawn from two sources: the first 160 participants of the ongoing ImmuneRACE study, and about 1,300 subjects contributed by 6 global collaborators. Nearly every sample came with metadata listing a de-identified subject ID, COVID-19 status, age in years and sex. Where available, HLA class I and class II types were obtained from metadata supplied by the sample provider rather than from assay-based typing.

The full study reports these points: How much clinical and demographic metadata was included differed by source and by participant, and the metadata was provided uncurated.

As regards this clone: It lacks a known antigen. No quality values exist for individual bases; no much larger clone is one base distant.

The collaborating institutions used their own protocols to collect whole blood in K2EDTA tubes. For TCRbeta analysis, collaborators shipped samples as frozen whole blood, isolated PBMCs, or DNA extracted from either of those sample types. TCRbeta CDR3 regions were amplified from genomic DNA by means of the immunoSEQ Assay, a bias-controlled multiplex PCR. The study's own analysis went as follows. Within the assay, amplification of reference gene primers was used to estimate how many nucleated cells each sample contained. Sequence reads were collapsed and filtered to measure the absolute abundance of every unique TCRbeta CDR3 rearrangement. For each sample, productive Simpson clonality was calculated as the square root of Simpson's diversity index over productive rearrangements. TCRdb obtained this table from immuneACCESS and retained in-frame rearrangements with V and J assigned. These tables miss some clones; where compared with another copy, unresolved V genes account for less than half of the shortfall, and the remainder is unexplained. The DNA gave D and trimming, while V, J and clone size come from that table. Present in this sample are roughly 62,000 clones, around 87% of which were seen just once. The ten most abundant clones make up 1% of the sample.

Material: peripheral blood. This sequence originates from a man in his 70s with acute or convalescent COVID-19.

The nucleotides are TGTGCCAGCAGTTACTCAACAGCGAACACTGAAGCTTTCTTT. Its coded protein is CASSYSTANTEAFF. The chain uses TRBV6-5 and TRBJ1-1, with the D gene uncertain. The CDR3 has 14 amino acids, counting the end cysteine and phenylalanine. Only the CDR3 DNA stays, 42 bases, in frame from base 1. V is clipped by 0 bases and J by 1 base, and the sequence between their germline boundaries is 6 bases long. The CDR1 and CDR2 encoded by the germline V gene are MNHEY and SVGAGI.